Listed below are T cell receptor beta chains from one sample, sequenced in a study of blood T cells in healthy people across ages. A single record per CDR3 protein comes from TCRdb applying MiXCR to the 5' RACE reads. The table includes some 1.4 million distinct CDR3 sequences, roughly 40% detected once. The sequencing sample was made of blood. These receptors came from a woman between 18 and 29 years old in good health. Each CDR3 is given with its conserved first and last residue.

j_call: TRBJ2-3; v_call: TRBV20-1; cdr3_aa: CSARSAGADTQYF
j_call: TRBJ2-7; v_call: TRBV10-3; cdr3_aa: CAISVSGTASYEQYF
j_call: TRBJ2-1; v_call: TRBV20-1; cdr3_aa: CSARTKGLAGTKPHNEQFF
j_call: TRBJ1-6; v_call: TRBV25-1; cdr3_aa: CASRPGAAYNSPLHF
j_call: TRBJ1-2; v_call: TRBV4-2; cdr3_aa: CASSPFGGGADYGYTF
j_call: TRBJ1-1; v_call: TRBV19; cdr3_aa: CASGQGEAFF
j_call: TRBJ2-7; v_call: TRBV6-2/TRBV6-3; cdr3_aa: CASSYGGSRSYEQYF
j_call: TRBJ2-6; v_call: TRBV11-2; cdr3_aa: CASSYITGDPGANVLTF
j_call: -; v_call: TRBV9; cdr3_aa: CASSGNRETQYF
j_call: TRBJ1-3; v_call: TRBV25-1; cdr3_aa: CASSETGTGAGNTIYF
j_call: TRBJ1-1; v_call: TRBV7-8; cdr3_aa: CASSSRDTSLGFF
j_call: TRBJ2-2; v_call: TRBV13; cdr3_aa: CASSFFLVGGEDTGELFF
j_call: TRBJ2-5; v_call: TRBV4-2; cdr3_aa: CASSQKYGGGRETQYF
j_call: TRBJ2-5; v_call: TRBV6-5; cdr3_aa: CASSYSTSQGNQETQYF
j_call: TRBJ2-2; v_call: TRBV7-9; cdr3_aa: CASSLIGESNTGELFF
j_call: -; v_call: TRBV5-1; cdr3_aa: CASSLADRRASEQYF
j_call: TRBJ1-2; v_call: TRBV6-5; cdr3_aa: CASSYPGGGYTF
j_call: TRBJ2-7; v_call: TRBV28; cdr3_aa: CASSLRTGVGEQYF
j_call: TRBJ1-2; v_call: TRBV20-1; cdr3_aa: CGAPASPNYGYTF
j_call: TRBJ2-7; v_call: TRBV20-1; cdr3_aa: CSARGDRPLAGAFYEQYF
j_call: TRBJ1-5; v_call: TRBV28; cdr3_aa: CASTLRLGAGRDQPQHF
j_call: TRBJ2-3; v_call: TRBV28; cdr3_aa: CASSPPGQGSTDTQYF
j_call: TRBJ2-7; v_call: TRBV9; cdr3_aa: CASTSGEYNEQYF
j_call: TRBJ2-1; v_call: TRBV6-5; cdr3_aa: CASKASGARGDEQFF
j_call: TRBJ1-1; v_call: TRBV7-2; cdr3_aa: CASSPQGGINTEAFF
j_call: TRBJ2-1; v_call: TRBV12-3/TRBV12-4; cdr3_aa: CASTLAGRNEQFF
j_call: TRBJ2-1; v_call: TRBV15; cdr3_aa: CATGGREYNEQFF
j_call: TRBJ2-3; v_call: TRBV6-5; cdr3_aa: CASSYSGRPPDTQYF
j_call: TRBJ1-6; v_call: TRBV28; cdr3_aa: CTSSFIGSPLHF
j_call: TRBJ2-7; v_call: TRBV10-3; cdr3_aa: CAISESLGNEQYF
j_call: TRBJ2-7; v_call: TRBV9; cdr3_aa: CASSATESPYEQYF
j_call: TRBJ2-7; v_call: TRBV7-2; cdr3_aa: CASSVRPGSGVYEQYF
j_call: TRBJ1-1; v_call: TRBV28; cdr3_aa: CASSPSWGNTEAFF
j_call: TRBJ2-1; v_call: TRBV5-1; cdr3_aa: CASSPQGGMPYNEQFF
j_call: TRBJ2-1; v_call: TRBV6-1; cdr3_aa: CASARIASSGGPSSYNEQFF
j_call: TRBJ1-2; v_call: TRBV10-3; cdr3_aa: CAISQGQGVDGYTF
j_call: TRBJ2-1; v_call: TRBV20-1; cdr3_aa: CSALLLTSGNFGWQFF
j_call: TRBJ2-1; v_call: TRBV4-1; cdr3_aa: CASSPAGLVFNEQFF
j_call: TRBJ1-2; v_call: TRBV7-8; cdr3_aa: CASSSSTGFSYGYTF
j_call: TRBJ2-7; v_call: TRBV4-1; cdr3_aa: CASSLEGTSGPNNEQYF
j_call: TRBJ2-2; v_call: TRBV21-1; cdr3_aa: CASSKDPLGSEGNTGELFF
j_call: TRBJ1-2; v_call: TRBV28; cdr3_aa: CASGTGGYTF
j_call: TRBJ1-2; v_call: TRBV12-3/TRBV12-4; cdr3_aa: CASRGGGEGSYGYTF
j_call: -; v_call: TRBV14; cdr3_aa: CAISQTGIEQYF
j_call: TRBJ1-2; v_call: TRBV5-6; cdr3_aa: CASARGALGYTF
j_call: TRBJ1-2; v_call: TRBV12-3/TRBV12-4; cdr3_aa: CASSLGHQYGYTF
j_call: TRBJ2-5; v_call: TRBV10-3; cdr3_aa: CAIQSGGEETQYF
j_call: TRBJ2-3; v_call: TRBV5-4; cdr3_aa: CASSSLASSTDTQYF
j_call: TRBJ2-1; v_call: TRBV27; cdr3_aa: CASSLSKAGRDEQFF
j_call: TRBJ2-5; v_call: TRBV27; cdr3_aa: CASSADRTKTQYF
j_call: -; v_call: TRBV20-1; cdr3_aa: CSARGSIDEQYF
j_call: TRBJ1-2; v_call: TRBV10-2; cdr3_aa: CASSERGPGNGYTF
j_call: TRBJ1-5; v_call: TRBV12-3/TRBV12-4; cdr3_aa: CASSFSEHSNQPQHF
j_call: TRBJ2-7; v_call: TRBV5-1; cdr3_aa: CASSRTSEIYEQYF
j_call: TRBJ2-5; v_call: TRBV27; cdr3_aa: CASSLSPQGYQETQYF
j_call: TRBJ1-4; v_call: TRBV12-3/TRBV12-4; cdr3_aa: CASRWTDNEKLFF
j_call: TRBJ2-7; v_call: TRBV5-1; cdr3_aa: CASSLAQPSGNEQYF
j_call: TRBJ2-1; v_call: TRBV3-1; cdr3_aa: CASSQPGVGVAEQFF
j_call: TRBJ2-1; v_call: TRBV5-1; cdr3_aa: CASRVSREREGSSYNEQFF